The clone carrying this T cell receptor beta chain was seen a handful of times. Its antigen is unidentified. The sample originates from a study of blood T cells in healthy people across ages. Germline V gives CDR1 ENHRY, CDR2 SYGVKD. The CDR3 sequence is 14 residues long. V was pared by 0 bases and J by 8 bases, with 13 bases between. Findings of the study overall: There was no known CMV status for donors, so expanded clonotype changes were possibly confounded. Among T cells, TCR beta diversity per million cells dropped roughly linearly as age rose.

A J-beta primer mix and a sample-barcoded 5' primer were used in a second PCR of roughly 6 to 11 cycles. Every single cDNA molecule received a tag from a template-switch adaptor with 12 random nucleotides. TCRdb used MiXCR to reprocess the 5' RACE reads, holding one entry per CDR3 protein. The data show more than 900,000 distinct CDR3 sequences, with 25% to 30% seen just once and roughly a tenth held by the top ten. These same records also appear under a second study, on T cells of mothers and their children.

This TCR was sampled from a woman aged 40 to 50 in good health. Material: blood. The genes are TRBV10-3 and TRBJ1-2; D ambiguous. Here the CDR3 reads CAISESLSLSGYTF. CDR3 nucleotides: TGTGCCATCAGTGAGTCCCTAAGCCTCAGCGGCTACACCTTC.